The 5 T cell receptor beta chains given below trace back to one sample, sequenced in a study of T cell repertoires in cytomegalovirus infection. TCRdb recomputed calls from the reads with MiXCR, one row per CDR3 protein. Among 170,000 or so distinct CDR3 sequences listed, about a sixth were seen once. The sample consisted of CD8+ T cells from PBMCs. Receptors originate from a human donor in good health (CMV status not recorded). Some clones in this sample may be carry-over from other donors' samples.

This clonotype was seen a handful of times. V is TRBV12-3 or TRBV12-4 and J is TRBJ2-5; 7 nucleotides align to TRBD1. The length of the CDR3 is 15 residues. After removal of 5 bases from V and 5 bases from J, the junction contained 11 bases not matched to a gene. The chain's CDR3 is CASSLDPQGKETQYF. In DNA form, the CDR3 reads TGTGCCAGCAGTCTGGACCCACAGGGGAAGGAGACCCAGTACTTC.

This chain uses TRBV7-2 with TRBJ1-1, with D perhaps TRBD1 (6 bases). The germline V gene encodes CDR1 SGHTA and CDR2 FQGNSA. The CDR3 is made up of 15 amino acids. Trimming removed 2 bases at V and 2 bases at J, with 12 bases between. The CDR3 DNA reads TGTGCCAGCAGCTTATCAGGGGCCTACAACACTGAAGCTTTCTTT. Translating it yields CASSLSGAYNTEAFF.

V usage is TRBV10-3 and J usage is TRBJ1-1; no definite D call. Germline lookup yields CDR1 ENHRY and CDR2 SYGVKD. This CDR3 contains 11 residues. The V end was cut by 3 bases, the J end by 5 bases, with 4 bases between. The CDR3 sequence: CAISEGTEAFF. In nucleotides, the CDR3 is TGTGCCATCAGTGAAGGGACTGAAGCTTTCTTT.

The V and J genes are TRBV4-3 and TRBJ2-4; D not resolved. The CDR3 is 16 amino acids. Germline CDR1 LGHNA, CDR2 YSLEER. Trimming left V 0 bases short and J 0 bases short, with 9 bases between. In DNA form, the CDR3 reads TGCGCCAGCAGCCAAGATCTCGTTGCAGCCAAAAACATTCAGTACTTC. This encodes CASSQDLVAAKNIQYF.

The V call is TRBV6-2 or TRBV6-3, the J call TRBJ2-1; D tentatively reads TRBD1 or TRBD2 (5 bases each). V shed 7 bases and J shed 4 bases, with 14 bases lying between them. Germline CDR1 is MNHEY and CDR2 is SVGEGT. The length of the CDR3 is 14 residues. CDR3 region: CASNSGTIYNEQFF. For the CDR3, the DNA is TGTGCCAGCAACTCCGGGACGATATACAATGAGCAGTTCTTC.